This TCR beta chain appears in the sequencing data of a study of cytomegalovirus exposure and HLA in healthy donors. This clone was recorded a few times. Its matching antigen is unknown. Trimming at V came to 5 bases and at J to 4 bases, leaving 5 bases not matched to a gene. Germline loops: CDR1 SGHTA, CDR2 FQGTGA. The CDR3 loop spans 14 amino acids. 60 Vbeta and 13 Jbeta primers were used in PCR. Sequencing used immunoSEQ multiplex PCR; TCRdb keeps in-frame clones, though not all of them. The table records about 190,000 clones, more than 9.5% of them present only once. General study findings and limits: In a later analysis, TCR beta V- and J-gene trimming showed a link to a missense DCLRE1C variant.

Specimen: PBMCs. The J gene is TRBJ2-1, the V gene TRBV7-3, with 7 bases fitting TRBD2. This clonotype was sampled from a middle-aged man in good health and CMV-seropositive. CDR3 sequence: CASSAPGGYNEQFF. In DNA, the CDR3 is TGTGCCAGCAGCGCTCCGGGGGGATACAATGAGCAGTTCTTC.